Presented here are 32 T cell receptor beta chains from one specimen sequenced in a study of radiotherapy plus CTLA-4 blockade in lung cancer. Profiling relied on immunoSEQ multiplex PCR, and the TCRdb table lists in-frame clones only, not all of them. This sample yields 75,000 to 100,000 clones, of which around nine tenths are seen a single time; roughly 4.6% belongs to the top ten. The sequencing used peripheral blood, collected from a patient treated with radiotherapy plus ipilimumab. The source is a human donor with non-small cell lung cancer that progressed on radiotherapy plus ipilimumab.

The gene calls are TRBV5-1 and TRBJ2-5; no clear D. Deletions cut 7 bases from V and 5 bases from J, with 9 bases between. The CDR3 spans 11 residues. The V gene's germline CDR1 is SGHRS and CDR2 YFSETQ. CDR3 nucleotide sequence: TGCGCCAGCCGGCAGAGGGAGACCCAGTACTTC. Protein product: CASRQRETQYF.

V and J are TRBV27 and TRBJ2-3; 9 bases fit TRBD2. Germline CDR1 is MNHEY and CDR2 is SMNVEV (reference sequence). The CDR3 is 12 amino acids. With 3 bases clipped from V and 14 bases from J, the junction kept 6 bases outside the gene matches. The CDR3 is CASSFLAGPRYF. The CDR3 nucleotides read TGTGCCAGCAGTTTTCTAGCGGGGCCCCGGTATTTT.

The genes are TRBV13 and TRBJ2-1; D might be TRBD2 (6 bases). With 5 bases removed from V and 6 bases from J, the gap between germline ends came to 17 bases. CDR1 PRHDT and CDR2 FYEKMQ come from the germline V gene (reference sequence). The CDR3 sequence is 15 residues long. The CDR3 protein is CASSPSRRAGNEQFF. The CDR3 DNA sequence: TGTGCCAGCAGCCCCAGCAGGAGGGCCGGCAATGAGCAGTTCTTC.

This clone was counted a single time. The CDR3 DNA reads TGTGCCAGCAGTTCGATCTACAATGAGCAGTTCTTC. Its translation is CASSSIYNEQFF. This chain uses TRBV27 with TRBJ2-1, with D uncertain. With 4 bases removed from V and 3 bases from J, the gap between germline ends came to 4 bases. The CDR3 covers 12 residues. The germline V gene encodes CDR1 MNHEY and CDR2 SMNVEV (reference sequence).

The V call is TRBV28, the J call TRBJ1-1, with TRBD1 matching over 7 bases. The CDR3 is 16 amino acids. V trimming: 3 bases; J trimming: 6 bases; junction bases outside the gene matches: 13. Germline V gene sequence: CDR1 MDHEN, CDR2 SYDVKM. CDR3 loop: CASSLGSWQGEAEAFF. CDR3 in DNA: TGTGCCAGCAGTTTGGGGTCGTGGCAGGGGGAGGCTGAAGCTTTCTTT. Supplemented by reference TRBV28 and TRBJ1-1, the full variable domain reads DVKVTQSSRYLVKRTGEKVFLECVQDMDHENMFWYRQDPGLGLRLIYFSYDVKMKEKGDIPEGYSVSREKKERFSLILESASTNQTSMYLCASSLGSWQGEAEAFFGQGTRLTVV.

This clone was seen only once. The chain combines TRBV7-3 with TRBJ2-3; 10 bases agree with TRBD2. V was clipped by 5 bases and J by 2 bases; unmatched bases: 7. The length of the CDR3 is 16 residues. Per the germline V gene, CDR1 is SGHTA and CDR2 is FQGTGA. CDR3 residues: CASSLGTSAYTDTQYF. The CDR3 DNA is TGTGCCAGCAGCCTGGGGACTAGCGCCTACACAGATACGCAGTATTTT. Filled out from reference TRBV7-3 and TRBJ2-3, the complete variable domain reads GAGVSQTPSNKVTEKGKYVELRCDPISGHTALYWYRQSLGQGPEFLIYFQGTGAADDSGLPNDRFFAVRPEGSVSTLKIQRTERGDSAVYLCASSLGTSAYTDTQYFGPGTRLTVL.

This chain links TRBV29-1 with TRBJ1-4, with TRBD1 matching over 8 bases. Germline V gene lookup returns CDR1 SQVTM and CDR2 ANQGSEA. The CDR3 totals 16 residues. V gave up 6 bases and J gave up 0 bases; unmatched junction bases: 9. CDR3 in DNA: TGCAGCGTGGGGGGGACAGGACGGGCAACTAATGAAAAACTGTTTTTT. Amino acid sequence: CSVGGTGRATNEKLFF.

This chain uses TRBV6-5 with TRBJ2-7; D call uncertain. The CDR3 runs 15 residues. V was shortened by 6 bases and J by 0 bases, with 15 bases between the two germline ends. The germline V gene encodes CDR1 MNHEY and CDR2 SVGAGI. The CDR3 sequence: CASRRIWASSYEQYF. CDR3 nucleotide sequence: TGTGCCAGCAGAAGGATTTGGGCCAGCTCCTACGAGCAGTACTTC.

The chain couples TRBV7-9 to TRBJ1-4; 7 bases align to TRBD1. Germline V gene data show CDR1 as SEHNR and CDR2 as FQNEAQ (reference sequence). V lost 6 bases and J lost 2; bases outside the gene matches: 3. There are 14 residues in the CDR3. CDR3 region: CASRPQGTNEKLFF. CDR3 sequence (DNA): TGTGCCAGCAGACCACAGGGGACTAATGAAAAACTGTTTTTT.

The chain has TRBV7-2 and TRBJ1-3; D unresolved. V lost 2 bases and J 4 bases, leaving 3 bases between the germline ends. Germline V gene sequence: CDR1 SGHTA, CDR2 FQGNSA. This CDR3 is 12 amino acids long. The CDR3 region has the DNA TGTGCCAGCAGCTTAAGGGGAAACACCATATATTTT. This encodes CASSLRGNTIYF.

About this clone: Its ends do not fully match the called genes, so a read error is possible. This chain links TRBV6-1 with TRBJ1-1, with unresolved D. Per the germline V gene, CDR1 is MNHNS and CDR2 is SASEGT. This CDR3 is built from 12 residues. CDR3 residues: CASSVSNTEASF. The DNA of the CDR3 is TGTGCCAGCAGTGTCTCGAACACTGAAGCTTCCTTT.

The chain carries TRBV6-6 and TRBJ2-4, with D maybe TRBD2 (6 bases). The CDR3 contains 14 residues. From germline, CDR1 is MNHNY and CDR2 SVGAGI (reference sequence). Trimming stripped 11 bases from V and 3 bases from J, with 17 bases between. CDR3 amino acids: CAPGSGLNKNIQYF. The CDR3, as DNA: TGTGCCCCTGGGAGCGGACTAAACAAAAACATTCAGTACTTC.

The V gene is TRBV7-2, the J gene TRBJ2-7; perhaps TRBD1 as D (5 bases). The CDR3 runs 15 residues. V lost 5 bases and J 0 bases, leaving 14 bases between the germline ends. The V gene's germline CDR1 is SGHTA and CDR2 FQGNSA. CDR3: CASSQMGRVSYEQYF. In DNA form, the CDR3 reads TGTGCCAGCAGCCAGATGGGCAGGGTCTCCTACGAGCAGTACTTC.

This sequence joins TRBV19 and TRBJ2-3; TRBD2 agrees at 9 bases. Germline V gene data show CDR1 as LNHDA and CDR2 as SQIVND (reference sequence). The CDR3 runs 14 residues. The ends lost 4 bases at V and 8 bases at J; junction bases unmatched: 7. CDR3: CASSTGTSPSTQYF. The CDR3 DNA reads as TGTGCCAGTAGTACAGGGACTAGCCCTAGTACGCAGTATTTT.

The genes are TRBV7-9 and TRBJ2-1; TRBD2 agrees at 12 bases. This CDR3 is built from 19 residues. Unmatched junction bases numbered 9, after V lost 2 bases and J lost 1 base. Germline values: CDR1 SEHNR, CDR2 FQNEAQ (reference sequence). CDR3 sequence reads: CASSLFMTSGSGSYNEQFF. The CDR3 DNA sequence: TGTGCCAGCAGCTTATTCATGACTAGCGGGAGTGGTTCCTACAATGAGCAGTTCTTC.

V gene TRBV11-2 combines with J gene TRBJ1-2; D gene uncertain. The CDR3 totals 14 residues. Trimming took off 5 bases at V and 1 base at J, with 11 bases between the two ends. The germline gives CDR1 SGHAT, CDR2 FQNNGV. The CDR3 DNA is TGTGCCAGCAGCCGGGGAATTGGTAACTATGGCTACACCTTC. This gives the protein CASSRGIGNYGYTF.

The chain combines TRBV2 with TRBJ2-7; D might be TRBD2 (6 bases). The ends were cut back, 4 bases at V and 3 bases at J, with 19 bases in the middle. Germline CDR1 is SNHLY and CDR2 is FYNNEI. The CDR3 contains 16 residues. In DNA, the CDR3 is TGTGCCAGCAGTGCAGGGTCGGGCGGGATAGGCTACGAGCAGTACTTC. This sequence encodes CASSAGSGGIGYEQYF.

As to this clone: The junction and the germline gene differ at one end; a read error may be behind it. V usage is TRBV18 and J usage is TRBJ2-3; no firm D call. There are 14 residues in the CDR3. Germline V CDR1 and CDR2: KGHSH, LQKENI. CDR3 coding DNA: TGTGCCAGCGCACCCTTGGCTAGCACAGATACGCAGTATTTT. Its translation: CASAPLASTDTQYF.

This clone was observed a single time. The gene calls are TRBV4-2 and TRBJ2-7; 11 positions match TRBD2. The CDR3 has 17 amino acids. The germline V gene has CDR1 LGHNA and CDR2 YNFKEQ. J gave up 2 bases and V 2 bases, and 8 bases lay outside the gene matches. The CDR3 region has the DNA TGTGCCAGCAGCCAATCCCTAGCGGGAGGACTACCCTACGAGCAGTACTTC. It encodes CASSQSLAGGLPYEQYF.

The chain carries TRBV5-1 and TRBJ2-7, with 7 positions matching TRBD1. J was trimmed by 2 bases and V by 4 bases; bases with no gene match: 9. The CDR3 spans 15 residues. CDR1 SGHRS and CDR2 YFSETQ come from the germline V gene. CDR3 nucleotide sequence: TGCGCCAGCAGCATACTACCCGGGACAGCCTACGAGCAGTACTTC. Translation: CASSILPGTAYEQYF.

J is TRBJ2-7 and V is TRBV30, with D tentatively TRBD1 (5 bases). The V gene lost 2 bases and the J gene lost 4 bases, with 15 bases spanning the gap. This CDR3 is built from 14 residues. CDR1 GTSNPN and CDR2 SVGIG come from the germline V gene (reference sequence). The CDR3 loop reads CAWSIGVRGYEQYF. CDR3 nucleotide sequence: TGTGCCTGGAGTATTGGGGTAAGGGGTTACGAGCAGTACTTC.

V and J are TRBV19 and TRBJ2-7; 14 bases are a match to TRBD2. The J segment lost 2 bases and the V segment lost 5 bases, leaving 2 bases of the junction unmatched. Germline V CDR1 and CDR2: LNHDA, SQIVND (reference sequence). CDR3 length equals 15 residues. In nucleotides, the CDR3 is TGTGCCAGTAGTCCGACTAGCGGGAGGGCCTACGAGCAGTACTTC. Protein product: CASSPTSGRAYEQYF. The variable domain in full, completed from reference TRBV19 and TRBJ2-7, reads DGGITQSPKYLFRKEGQNVTLSCEQNLNHDAMYWYRQDPGQGLRLIYYSQIVNDFQKGDIAEGYSVSREKKESFPLTVTSAQKNPTAFYLCASSPTSGRAYEQYFGPGTRLTVT.

The CDR3 spells CASSPTGNEQFF. The DNA of the CDR3 is TGTGCCAGCTCACCAACGGGTAATGAGCAGTTCTTC. V and J are TRBV18 and TRBJ2-1, with D unclear. V was trimmed by 2 bases and J by 7 bases, leaving 6 bases between them. Looked up from germline, CDR1 is KGHSH and CDR2 is LQKENI. This CDR3 region has 12 residues. The complete variable domain, with remaining parts taken from reference TRBV18 and TRBJ2-1, reads NAGVMQNPRHLVRRRGQEARLRCSPMKGHSHVYWYRQLPEEGLKFMVYLQKENIIDESGMPKERFSAEFPKEGPSILRIQQVVRGDSAAYFCASSPTGNEQFFGPGTRLTVL.

The chain links TRBV4-1 to TRBJ2-2; TRBD2 matches 14 bases. The germline CDR1 and CDR2 sequences are MGHRA and YSYEKL. V lost 1 base, J lost 5 bases, and 3 bases stayed unmatched. This CDR3 spans 17 amino acids. CDR3 residues: CASSQAGLAGGTGELFF. The CDR3 bases are TGCGCCAGCAGCCAAGCCGGACTAGCGGGAGGAACCGGGGAGCTGTTTTTT.

This chain connects TRBV14 to TRBJ2-4; TRBD1 might be the D (6 bases). There are 16 residues in the CDR3. With 4 bases removed from V and 0 bases from J, the gap between germline ends came to 13 bases. CDR1 and CDR2 from the germline V gene are SGHDN and FVKESK. CDR3 DNA sequence: TGTGCCAGCAGCCGAGGACAGTCCCTAGCCAAAAACATTCAGTACTTC. This sequence encodes CASSRGQSLAKNIQYF.

With regard to this clone: A read error may produce the germline difference seen at one junction end. The V and J genes are TRBV7-9 and TRBJ2-5, with TRBD2 matching over 11 bases. The germline gives CDR1 SEHNR, CDR2 FQNEAQ (reference sequence). The CDR3 covers 14 residues. The CDR3, as DNA: TGTGCCAGCAGTGAGGGACTAGCGGAAGAGACTCAGTACTTC. Its translation is CASSEGLAEETQYF.

The chain recombines TRBV2 with TRBJ1-4; D is undetermined. CDR3 length: 15 residues. Per germline, CDR1 SNHLY and CDR2 FYNNEI. With 6 bases removed from V and 6 bases from J, the gap between germline ends came to 17 bases. CDR3 DNA sequence: TGTGCCAGCAGGGGTCTTCTGGGGAGCGATGAAAAACTGTTTTTT. Translated, it gives CASRGLLGSDEKLFF.

The chain recombines TRBV7-2 with TRBJ2-7; weak D call: TRBD2 (6 bases). CDR3 length equals 16 residues. The V end lost 5 bases, the J end lost 3 bases, and 20 bases lay between the germline ends. Germline V gene sequence: CDR1 SGHTA, CDR2 FQGNSA. CDR3 sequence: CASSRDSRGVSYEQYF. CDR3 coding DNA: TGTGCCAGCAGCAGAGACTCCCGCGGGGTGAGCTACGAGCAGTACTTC.

The chain joins TRBV14 to TRBJ2-1; D is ambiguous. The CDR3 contains 13 residues. V lost 3 bases and J lost 4, with 7 bases in between. Per germline, CDR1 SGHDN and CDR2 FVKESK. The chain's CDR3 is CASSQELYNEQFF. In nucleotides, the CDR3 is TGTGCCAGCAGCCAGGAGCTGTACAATGAGCAGTTCTTC.

The chain joins TRBV6-1 to TRBJ1-5; D call uncertain. There are 15 residues in the CDR3. Germline assignment: CDR1 MNHNS and CDR2 SASEGT. Between the trimmed V and J ends, which lost 1 base and 6 bases, there was a span of 13 bases. The CDR3 sequence: CASSEVVWGLQPQHF. CDR3 bases: TGTGCCAGCAGTGAAGTCGTGTGGGGTCTTCAGCCCCAGCATTTT.

The chain links TRBV19 to TRBJ2-3; D perhaps matches TRBD2 (6 bases). This CDR3 is built from 14 residues. With 7 bases removed from V and 2 bases from J, the gap between germline ends came to 13 bases. CDR1 LNHDA and CDR2 SQIVND come from the germline V gene (reference sequence). In DNA, the CDR3 is TGTGCCAGTACATTCGCGGGATTCACAGATACGCAGTATTTT. Amino acid sequence: CASTFAGFTDTQYF.

The V and J genes are TRBV4-2 and TRBJ2-1; 7 bases fit TRBD1. Trimming cost V 0 bases and J 8 bases; bases outside gene matches: 10. The CDR3 sequence is 16 residues long. Germline V gives CDR1 LGHNA, CDR2 YNFKEQ. CDR3 residues: CASSQDGRQGLDEQFF. CDR3 sequence (DNA): TGTGCCAGCAGCCAAGATGGCAGACAGGGCCTTGATGAGCAGTTCTTC.